This TCR beta chain originates from a study of blood T cell dynamics during melanoma immunotherapy. Whole-study context: Standard first-line treatment here was pembrolizumab or nivolumab plus ipilimumab in metastatic melanoma.

The time point here: week 3, after first cycle of checkpoint inhibitor. At 12 weeks after first infusion, RECIST 1.1 defined response for most patients. A fixed DNA input of around 0.35 ug was used per bulk PBMC sample. The method was immunoSEQ multiplex PCR; TCRdb's version includes in-frame clones alone and lacks a portion of them. The table includes 7,500 to 8,500 clones, around 90% detected once. V dropped 5 bases and J dropped 8 bases, with 18 bases sitting between them. The CDR3 length is 15 residues. CDR1 is SGHVS and CDR2 is FQNEAQ in the germline V gene. This clone occurred once. The V gene is TRBV7-8, the J gene TRBJ1-4, with D tentatively TRBD1 (5 bases). The TCR was taken from a human donor with melanoma. The sample was blood, taken from a patient treated with checkpoint blockade. The DNA of the CDR3 is TGTGCCAGCAGCAAGACAGTAAATAAAAACGAAAAACTGTTTTTT. Residues: CASSKTVNKNEKLFF.